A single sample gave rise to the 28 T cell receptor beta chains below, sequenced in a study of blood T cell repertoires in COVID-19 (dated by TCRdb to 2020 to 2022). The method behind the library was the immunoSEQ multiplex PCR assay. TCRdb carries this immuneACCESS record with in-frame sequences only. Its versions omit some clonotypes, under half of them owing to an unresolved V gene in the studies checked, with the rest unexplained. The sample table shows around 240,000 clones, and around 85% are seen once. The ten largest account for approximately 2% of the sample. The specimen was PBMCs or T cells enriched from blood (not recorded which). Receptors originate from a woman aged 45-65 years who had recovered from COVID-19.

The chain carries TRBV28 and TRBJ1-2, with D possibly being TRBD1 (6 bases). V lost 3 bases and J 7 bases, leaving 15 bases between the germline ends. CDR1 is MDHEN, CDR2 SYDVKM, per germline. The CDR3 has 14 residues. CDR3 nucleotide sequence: TGTGCCAGCAGTTTTGGCAGGGGATCGGGTGGCTACACCTTC. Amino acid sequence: CASSFGRGSGGYTF.

The CDR3: CAISDFLAGKAYEQYF. CDR3 nucleotides: TGTGCCATCAGTGATTTTTTGGCAGGGAAAGCCTACGAGCAGTACTTC. The genes are TRBV10-3 and TRBJ2-7; TRBD1 might be the D (5 bases). The CDR3 is 16 residues long. Per the germline V gene, CDR1 is ENHRY and CDR2 is SYGVKD. Trimming cost V 3 bases and J 2 bases, with 17 bases left between them.

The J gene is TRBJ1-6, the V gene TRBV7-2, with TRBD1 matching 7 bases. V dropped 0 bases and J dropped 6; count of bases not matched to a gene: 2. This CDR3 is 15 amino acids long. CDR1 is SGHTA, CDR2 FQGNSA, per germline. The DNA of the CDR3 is TGTGCCAGCAGCTTAGCAACAGGGGCTAATTCACCCCTCCACTTT. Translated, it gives CASSLATGANSPLHF.

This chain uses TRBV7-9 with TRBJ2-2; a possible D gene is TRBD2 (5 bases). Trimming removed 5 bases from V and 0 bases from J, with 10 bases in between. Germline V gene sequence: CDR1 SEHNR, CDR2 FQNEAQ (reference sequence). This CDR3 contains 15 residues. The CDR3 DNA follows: TGTGCCAGCAGCGTTAGCGCAACGAACACCGGGGAGCTGTTTTTT. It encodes CASSVSATNTGELFF.

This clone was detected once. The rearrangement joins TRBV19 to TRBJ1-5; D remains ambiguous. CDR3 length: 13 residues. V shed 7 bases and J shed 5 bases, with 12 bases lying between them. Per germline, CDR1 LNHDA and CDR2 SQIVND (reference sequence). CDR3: CASTNEDHQPQHF. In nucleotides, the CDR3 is TGTGCCAGTACGAACGAGGATCATCAGCCCCAGCATTTT.

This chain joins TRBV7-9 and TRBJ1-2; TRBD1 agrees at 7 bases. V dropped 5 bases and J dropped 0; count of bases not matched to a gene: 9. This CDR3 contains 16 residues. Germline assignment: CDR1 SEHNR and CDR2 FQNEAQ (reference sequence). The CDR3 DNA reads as TGTGCCAGCAGCAAAGAACGGGACAGTCCTAACTATGGCTACACCTTC. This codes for CASSKERDSPNYGYTF.

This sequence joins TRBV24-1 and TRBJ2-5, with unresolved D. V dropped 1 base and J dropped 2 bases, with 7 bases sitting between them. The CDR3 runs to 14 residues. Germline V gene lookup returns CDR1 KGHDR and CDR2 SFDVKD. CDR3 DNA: TGTGCCACCAGTGATTTTCCGCAGCAAGAGACCCAGTACTTC. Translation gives CATSDFPQQETQYF.

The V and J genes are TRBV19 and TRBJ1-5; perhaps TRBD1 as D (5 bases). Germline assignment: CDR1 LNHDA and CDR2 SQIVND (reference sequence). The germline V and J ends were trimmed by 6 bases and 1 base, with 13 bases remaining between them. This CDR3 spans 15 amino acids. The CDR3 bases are TGTGCCAGTAGGGGGGGTGTGGGAAGCAATCAGCCCCAGCATTTT. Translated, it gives CASRGGVGSNQPQHF.

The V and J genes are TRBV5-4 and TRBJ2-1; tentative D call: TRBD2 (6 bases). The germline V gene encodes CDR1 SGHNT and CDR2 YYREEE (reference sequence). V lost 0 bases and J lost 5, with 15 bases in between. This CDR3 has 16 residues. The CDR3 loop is CASSLDGVSGNNEQFF. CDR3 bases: TGTGCCAGCAGCTTGGATGGGGTTAGCGGTAACAATGAGCAGTTCTTC.

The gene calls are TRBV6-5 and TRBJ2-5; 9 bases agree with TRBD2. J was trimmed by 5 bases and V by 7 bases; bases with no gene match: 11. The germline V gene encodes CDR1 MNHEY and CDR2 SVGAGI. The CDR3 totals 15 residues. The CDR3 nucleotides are TGTGCCAGCAAAATCTCGGGACTAGCCTCGGAGACCCAGTACTTC. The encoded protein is CASKISGLASETQYF.

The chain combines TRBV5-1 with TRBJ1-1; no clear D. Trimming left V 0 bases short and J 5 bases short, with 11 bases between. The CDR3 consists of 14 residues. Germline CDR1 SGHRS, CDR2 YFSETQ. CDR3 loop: CASSLVNVETEAFF. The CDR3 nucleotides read TGCGCCAGCAGCTTGGTTAATGTGGAGACTGAAGCTTTCTTT.

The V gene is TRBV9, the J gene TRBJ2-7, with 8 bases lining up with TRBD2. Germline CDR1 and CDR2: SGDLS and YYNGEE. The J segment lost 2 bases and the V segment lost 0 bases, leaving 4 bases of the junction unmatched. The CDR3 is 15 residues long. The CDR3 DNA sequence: TGTGCCAGCAGCGTAGGTAGCGGGGCAACCTACGAGCAGTACTTC. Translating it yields CASSVGSGATYEQYF.

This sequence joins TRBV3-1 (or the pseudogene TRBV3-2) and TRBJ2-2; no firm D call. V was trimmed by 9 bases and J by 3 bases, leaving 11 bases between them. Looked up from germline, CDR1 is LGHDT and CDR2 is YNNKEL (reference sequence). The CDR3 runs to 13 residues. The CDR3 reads CASTESDTGELFF. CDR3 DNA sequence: TGTGCCAGTACGGAGTCGGACACCGGGGAGCTGTTTTTT.

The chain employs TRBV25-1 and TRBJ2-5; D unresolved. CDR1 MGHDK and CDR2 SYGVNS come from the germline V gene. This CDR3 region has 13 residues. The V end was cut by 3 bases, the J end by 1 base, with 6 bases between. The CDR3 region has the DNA TGTGCCAGCAGTGACAGAAGCCAAGAGACCCAGTACTTC. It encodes CASSDRSQETQYF.

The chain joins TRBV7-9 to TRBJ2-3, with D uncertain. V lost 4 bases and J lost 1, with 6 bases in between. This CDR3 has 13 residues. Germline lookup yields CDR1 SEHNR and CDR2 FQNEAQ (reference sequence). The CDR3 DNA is TGTGCCAGCAGCTCCTTCGGCACAGATACGCAGTATTTT. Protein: CASSSFGTDTQYF.

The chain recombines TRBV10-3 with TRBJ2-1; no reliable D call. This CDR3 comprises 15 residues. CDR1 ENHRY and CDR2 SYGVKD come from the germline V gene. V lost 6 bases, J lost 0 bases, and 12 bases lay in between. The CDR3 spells CAISPLLSSYNEQFF. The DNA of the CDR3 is TGTGCCATCAGCCCACTTTTGTCCTCCTACAATGAGCAGTTCTTC.

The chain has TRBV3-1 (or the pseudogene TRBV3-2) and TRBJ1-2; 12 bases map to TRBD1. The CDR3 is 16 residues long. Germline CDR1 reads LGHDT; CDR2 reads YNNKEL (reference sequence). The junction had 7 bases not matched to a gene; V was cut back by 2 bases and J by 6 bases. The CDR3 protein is CASSQHAGTGGDGYTF. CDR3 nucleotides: TGTGCCAGCAGCCAACACGCCGGGACAGGGGGCGATGGCTACACCTTC.

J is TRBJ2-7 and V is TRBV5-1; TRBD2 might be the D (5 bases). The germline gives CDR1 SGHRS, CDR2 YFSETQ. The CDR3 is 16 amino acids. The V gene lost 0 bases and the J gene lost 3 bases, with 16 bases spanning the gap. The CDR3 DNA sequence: TGCGCCAGCAGCTTGGCAGCCGGGTCCGGAGGCTACGAGCAGTACTTC. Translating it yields CASSLAAGSGGYEQYF.

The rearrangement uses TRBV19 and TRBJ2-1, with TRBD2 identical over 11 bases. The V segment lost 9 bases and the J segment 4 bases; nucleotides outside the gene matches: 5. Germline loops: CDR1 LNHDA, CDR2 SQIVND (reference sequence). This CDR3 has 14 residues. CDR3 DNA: TGTGCCAGCCAGACTAGCGGGATATACAATGAGCAGTTCTTC. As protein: CASQTSGIYNEQFF.

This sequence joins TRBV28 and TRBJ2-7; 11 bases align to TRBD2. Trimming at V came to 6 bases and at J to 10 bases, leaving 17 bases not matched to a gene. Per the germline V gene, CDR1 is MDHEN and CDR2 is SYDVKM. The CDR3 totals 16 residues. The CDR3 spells CASSSMGQGLAGTQYF. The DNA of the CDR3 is TGTGCCAGCAGCTCGATGGGGCAAGGACTAGCGGGCACCCAGTACTTC. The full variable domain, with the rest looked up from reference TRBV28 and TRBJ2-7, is DVKVTQSSRYLVKRTGEKVFLECVQDMDHENMFWYRQDPGLGLRLIYFSYDVKMKEKGDIPEGYSVSREKKERFSLILESASTNQTSMYLCASSSMGQGLAGTQYFGPGTRLTVT.

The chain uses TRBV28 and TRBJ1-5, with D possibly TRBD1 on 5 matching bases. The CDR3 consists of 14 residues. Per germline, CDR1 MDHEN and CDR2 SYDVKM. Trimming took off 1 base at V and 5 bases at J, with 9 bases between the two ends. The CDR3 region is CASSLYSGYQPQHF. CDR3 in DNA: TGTGCCAGCAGTTTATATTCAGGGTATCAGCCCCAGCATTTT.

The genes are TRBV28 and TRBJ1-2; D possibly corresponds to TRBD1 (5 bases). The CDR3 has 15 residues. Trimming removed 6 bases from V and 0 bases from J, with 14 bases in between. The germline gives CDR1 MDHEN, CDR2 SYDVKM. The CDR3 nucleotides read TGTGCCAGCAGCTTGGGGCGGTCAGCTAACTATGGCTACACCTTC. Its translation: CASSLGRSANYGYTF.

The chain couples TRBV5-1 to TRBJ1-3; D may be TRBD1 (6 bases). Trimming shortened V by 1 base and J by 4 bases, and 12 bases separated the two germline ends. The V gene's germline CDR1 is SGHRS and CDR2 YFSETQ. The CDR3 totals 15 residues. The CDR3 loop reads CASSLWAGEGNTIYF. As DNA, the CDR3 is TGCGCCAGCAGCTTGTGGGCAGGGGAAGGAAACACCATATATTTT.

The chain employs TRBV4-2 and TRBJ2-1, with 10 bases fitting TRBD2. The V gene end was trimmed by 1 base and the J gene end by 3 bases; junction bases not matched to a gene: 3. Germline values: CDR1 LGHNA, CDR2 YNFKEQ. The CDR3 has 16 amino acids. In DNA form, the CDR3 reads TGTGCCAGCAGCCAAGTTCAGCGGGGGGGCTACAATGAGCAGTTCTTC. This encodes CASSQVQRGGYNEQFF.

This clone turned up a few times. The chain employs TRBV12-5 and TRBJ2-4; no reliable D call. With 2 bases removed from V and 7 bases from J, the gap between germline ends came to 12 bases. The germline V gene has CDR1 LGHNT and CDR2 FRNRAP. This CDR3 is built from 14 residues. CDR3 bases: TGTGCTAGTGGTTTGTTGCCCTTGGAGAACATTCAGTACTTC. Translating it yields CASGLLPLENIQYF. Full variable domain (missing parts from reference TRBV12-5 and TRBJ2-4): DARVTQTPRHKVTEMGQEVTMRCQPILGHNTVFWYRQTMMQGLELLAYFRNRAPLDDSGMPKDRFSAEMPDATLATLKIQPSEPRDSAVYFCASGLLPLENIQYFGAGTRLSVL.

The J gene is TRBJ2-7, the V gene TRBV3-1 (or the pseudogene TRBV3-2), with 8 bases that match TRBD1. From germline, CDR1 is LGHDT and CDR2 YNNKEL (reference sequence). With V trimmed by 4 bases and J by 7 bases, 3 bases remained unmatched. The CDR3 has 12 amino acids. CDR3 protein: CASSLGTGEQYF. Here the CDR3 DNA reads TGTGCCAGCAGCCTCGGGACAGGAGAGCAGTACTTC.

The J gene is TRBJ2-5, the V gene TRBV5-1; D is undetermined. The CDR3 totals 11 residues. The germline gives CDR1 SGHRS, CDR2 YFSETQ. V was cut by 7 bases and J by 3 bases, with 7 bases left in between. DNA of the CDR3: TGCGCCAGCCACTCGGAAGAGACCCAGTACTTC. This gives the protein CASHSEETQYF.

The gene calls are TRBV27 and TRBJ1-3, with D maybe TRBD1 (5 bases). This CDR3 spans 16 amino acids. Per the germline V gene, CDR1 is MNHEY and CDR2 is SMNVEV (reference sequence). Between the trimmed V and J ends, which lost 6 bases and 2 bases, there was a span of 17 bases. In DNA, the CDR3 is TGTGCCAGCAGGGGACTTTTTTCGGGGCCTGGAAACACCATATATTTT. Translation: CASRGLFSGPGNTIYF.